The next 26 T cell receptor beta chains were all read from a single sample in a study of cytomegalovirus exposure and HLA in healthy donors (dated by TCRdb to 2017 to 2019). Libraries came from the immunoSEQ multiplex PCR assay. Not all clones reach the TCRdb copy of this immuneACCESS table, which keeps in-frame sequences only. Checked studies attribute under half of the gap to unresolved V genes and leave the rest unexplained. Across this sample there are roughly 130,000 clones, with about 88% seen only once. The ten largest clones take up 9% of the sample. Sequenced: PBMCs. The receptors shown here come from a woman in her late teens or twenties in good health and CMV-seropositive.

This chain links TRBV19 with TRBJ2-7; TRBD2 agrees at 13 bases. CDR1 is LNHDA, CDR2 SQIVND, per germline (reference sequence). V was clipped by 5 bases and J by 2 bases; unmatched bases: 9. The CDR3 consists of 17 residues. CDR3 in amino acids: CASSLGGLAGDTYEQYF. The CDR3 DNA sequence: TGTGCCAGTAGTTTGGGAGGACTAGCGGGGGACACCTACGAGCAGTACTTC.

This clone has a single count. The genes are TRBV29-1 and TRBJ1-2, with 12 positions matching TRBD1. Germline V gene data show CDR1 as SQVTM and CDR2 as ANQGSEA. This CDR3 contains 21 residues. V shed 7 bases, J shed 3 bases, and the junction held 27 bases outside the gene matches. CDR3 in DNA: TGCAGCGCCATCCTCCCGGGACAGGGGGCGAAAAGAGGGGGTCGAGACTATGGCTACACCTTC. Protein product: CSAILPGQGAKRGGRDYGYTF.

This clone appeared a single time. The gene calls are TRBV5-6 and TRBJ2-7, with 8 nucleotides matching TRBD1. This CDR3 has 16 residues. CDR1 and CDR2 (germline): SGHDT, YYEEEE. Germline trimming cut 0 bases from V and 5 bases from J; bases unmatched to any gene: 10. The CDR3 nucleotides read TGTGCCAGCAGCTTGGCCGACAGGGGAATCGTCCACGAGCAGTACTTC. This codes for CASSLADRGIVHEQYF. Full variable domain (outside the CDR3, taken from reference TRBV5-6 and TRBJ2-7): DAGVTQSPTHLIKTRGQQVTLRCSPKSGHDTVSWYQQALGQGPQFIFQYYEEEERQRGNFPDRFSGHQFPNYSSELNVNALLLGDSALYLCASSLADRGIVHEQYFGPGTRLTVT.

This clone has a handful of counts. In DNA form, the CDR3 reads TGTGCCAGCTCACTAGGACAGAATTCACCCCTCCACTTT. Protein sequence: CASSLGQNSPLHF. The chain recombines TRBV18 with TRBJ1-6; D possibly corresponds to TRBD1 (6 bases). Trimming cost V 4 bases and J 7 bases, with 8 bases left between them. Germline CDR1 reads KGHSH; CDR2 reads LQKENI. The CDR3 runs 13 residues.

V usage is TRBV6-1 and J usage is TRBJ1-2; D remains unclear. This CDR3 has 11 amino acids. Between the trimmed V and J ends, which lost 1 base and 8 bases, there was a span of 5 bases. The germline CDR1 and CDR2 sequences are MNHNS and SASEGT. DNA of the CDR3: TGTGCCAGCAGTGAAGTTCCGGGCTACACCTTC. Translated, it gives CASSEVPGYTF.

This clone was recorded once. This chain joins TRBV2 and TRBJ2-4, with TRBD1 identical over 7 bases. The CDR3 spans 15 residues. V trimming: 6 bases; J trimming: 1 base; junction bases outside the gene matches: 6. Germline CDR1 and CDR2: SNHLY and FYNNEI. This chain's CDR3 is CASSRQGAAKNIQYF. The CDR3 nucleotides are TGTGCCAGCAGCAGACAGGGTGCGGCCAAAAACATTCAGTACTTC. The full variable domain, with the rest looked up from reference TRBV2 and TRBJ2-4, is EPEVTQTPSHQVTQMGQEVILRCVPISNHLYFYWYRQILGQKVEFLVSFYNNEISEKSEIFDDQFSVERPDGSNFTLKIRSTKLEDSAMYFCASSRQGAAKNIQYFGAGTRLSVL.

In its sample, this clone was seen a few times. V gene TRBV19 combines with J gene TRBJ2-2; D remains unclear. The CDR3 consists of 14 residues. Trimming pared 7 bases from V and 0 bases from J, leaving 9 bases between. Germline CDR1 reads LNHDA; CDR2 reads SQIVND (reference sequence). The CDR3 protein is CASNSYSNTGELFF. The CDR3 DNA reads TGTGCCAGTAACAGTTACTCGAACACCGGGGAGCTGTTTTTT.

This clone was found once. CDR3 in amino acids: CASSFAPGVNTEAFF. In nucleotides, the CDR3 is TGCGCCAGCAGCTTTGCCCCAGGCGTGAACACTGAAGCTTTCTTT. V is TRBV5-1 and J is TRBJ1-1; D remains unclear. V lost 2 bases to trimming and J lost 0 bases, with 11 bases between them. The CDR3 has 15 amino acids. Per germline, CDR1 SGHRS and CDR2 YFSETQ. The full variable domain, in which reference TRBV5-1 and TRBJ1-1 provide the parts outside the CDR3, is KAGVTQTPRYLIKTRGQQVTLSCSPISGHRSVSWYQQTPGQGLQFLFEYFSETQRNKGNFPGRFSGRQFSNSRSEMNVSTLELGDSALYLCASSFAPGVNTEAFFGQGTRLTVV.

This chain connects TRBV4-1 to TRBJ2-7, with D maybe TRBD2 (5 bases). CDR1 MGHRA and CDR2 YSYEKL come from the germline V gene. The CDR3 extends over 15 amino acids. Trimming shortened V by 0 bases and J by 3 bases, and 12 bases separated the two germline ends. CDR3 in amino acids: CASSQDPLGSYEQYF. CDR3 DNA: TGCGCCAGCAGCCAAGATCCCCTGGGGAGCTACGAGCAGTACTTC.

This chain connects TRBV4-1 to TRBJ1-1; tentative D call: TRBD1 (6 bases). V dropped 4 bases and J dropped 7 bases, with 19 bases sitting between them. CDR3 length equals 15 residues. Germline CDR1 reads MGHRA; CDR2 reads YSYEKL. The DNA of the CDR3 is TGCGCCAGCAGCCGCCGGACAGACGGAGAAGGTGAAGCTTTCTTT. Its protein is CASSRRTDGEGEAFF.

This clone has a single count. The rearrangement joins TRBV30 to TRBJ2-5; 8 nucleotides line up with TRBD2. Trimming removed 0 bases from V and 4 bases from J; junction bases left unmatched: 7. The CDR3 totals 15 residues. Looked up from germline, CDR1 is GTSNPN and CDR2 is SVGIG (reference sequence). CDR3 bases: TGTGCCTGGAGTGTATTGCGGGGGGCCGGAGAGACCCAGTACTTC. It translates to CAWSVLRGAGETQYF.

The chain uses TRBV4-1 and TRBJ2-3; weak D call: TRBD2 (5 bases). Germline V lookup: CDR1 MGHRA, CDR2 YSYEKL. The length of the CDR3 is 16 residues. V was clipped by 0 bases and J by 5 bases, with 15 bases between them. The CDR3 sequence is CASSQEGQVRVDTQYF. The CDR3 DNA sequence: TGCGCCAGCAGCCAAGAGGGTCAGGTGAGGGTAGATACGCAGTATTTT.

The V and J genes are TRBV4-1 and TRBJ1-5; D might be TRBD1 (5 bases). Trimming shortened V by 4 bases and J by 7 bases, and 17 bases separated the two germline ends. The CDR3 is 15 residues long. Germline V gives CDR1 MGHRA, CDR2 YSYEKL. The CDR3, as DNA: TGCGCCAGCAGCCTTACGGAGGGGACGGGGCAGCCCCAGCATTTT. This sequence encodes CASSLTEGTGQPQHF.

The V gene is TRBV7-6, the J gene TRBJ2-1; D perhaps matches TRBD2 (5 bases). Trimming pared 4 bases from V and 10 bases from J, leaving 14 bases between. Germline lookup yields CDR1 SGHVS and CDR2 FNYEAQ. The CDR3 loop spans 13 amino acids. CDR3 nucleotides: TGTGCCAGCAGCTCCTTGGACGGGGTCGAGCAGTTCTTC. Translating it yields CASSSLDGVEQFF.

The chain carries TRBV7-9 and TRBJ2-7; 8 bases align to TRBD1. CDR1 SEHNR and CDR2 FQNEAQ come from the germline V gene (reference sequence). Unmatched junction bases numbered 8, after V lost 5 bases and J lost 5 bases. The CDR3 has 14 amino acids. The CDR3 sequence: CASSPDRVLDEQYF. CDR3 nucleotide sequence: TGTGCCAGCAGCCCGGACAGGGTATTAGACGAGCAGTACTTC. Variable domain in full (rest from reference TRBV7-9 and TRBJ2-7): DTGVSQNPRHKITKRGQNVTFRCDPISEHNRLYWYRQTLGQGPEFLTYFQNEAQLEKSRLLSDRFSAERPKGSFSTLEIQRTEQGDSAMYLCASSPDRVLDEQYFGPGTRLTVT.

This clone was detected only once. The chain joins TRBV6-5 to TRBJ2-7; a possible D gene is TRBD2 (5 bases). Trimming left V 2 bases short and J 3 bases short, with 8 bases between. The CDR3 extends over 13 amino acids. The germline V gene encodes CDR1 MNHEY and CDR2 SVGAGI. The CDR3 loop reads CASSYTGIYEQYF. The CDR3 DNA sequence: TGTGCCAGCAGTTACACCGGGATCTACGAGCAGTACTTC.

This rearrangement joins TRBV19 to TRBJ2-1; unclear D gene. The CDR3 length is 15 residues. V gave up 3 bases and J gave up 9 bases, with 18 bases separating them. Germline lookup yields CDR1 LNHDA and CDR2 SQIVND (reference sequence). The CDR3 spells CASSIIIGVAGEQFF. The CDR3 DNA is TGTGCCAGTAGTATTATCATCGGAGTGGCCGGTGAGCAGTTCTTC.

Only a few counts were recorded for this clone. CDR3 amino acids: CASSPTPGSNYGYTF. CDR3 DNA sequence: TGTGCCAGCAGCCCGACCCCAGGCAGTAACTATGGCTACACCTTC. V and J are TRBV9 and TRBJ1-2; D not certain. This CDR3 has 15 amino acids. Trimming took 4 bases from V and 1 from J, leaving 14 bases between them. Germline assignment: CDR1 SGDLS and CDR2 YYNGEE. The whole variable domain, filled in from reference TRBV9 and TRBJ1-2, reads DSGVTQTPKHLITATGQRVTLRCSPRSGDLSVYWYQQSLDQGLQFLIQYYNGEERAKGNILERFSAQQFPDLHSELNLSSLELGDSALYFCASSPTPGSNYGYTFGSGTRLTVV.

The J gene is TRBJ2-5, the V gene TRBV5-8; perhaps TRBD1 as D (6 bases). This CDR3 has 15 amino acids. Germline-derived CDR1 and CDR2 are SGHTS and YDEGEE. The V end lost 0 bases, the J end lost 1 base, and 10 bases lay between the germline ends. CDR3 in DNA: TGTGCCAGCAGCTTGGGCGACAGGTCCCAAGAGACCCAGTACTTC. Translation: CASSLGDRSQETQYF.

This chain connects TRBV9 to TRBJ2-7; 8 nucleotides align to TRBD2. Losses at the gene ends were 4 bases for V and 6 bases for J; bases not matched to a gene: 6. The germline V gene encodes CDR1 SGDLS and CDR2 YYNGEE. The CDR3 length is 13 residues. DNA of the CDR3: TGTGCCAGCAGCCCCCGGACTAGCTCCGAGCAGTACTTC. Its protein is CASSPRTSSEQYF.

CDR3 residues: CASSRDWAYEQYF. As DNA, the CDR3 is TGTGCCAGTAGCAGGGACTGGGCCTACGAGCAGTACTTC. The rearrangement uses TRBV19 and TRBJ2-7; TRBD2 is a possible D gene (6 bases). The V end lost 6 bases, the J end lost 2 bases, and 11 bases lay between the germline ends. Per germline, CDR1 LNHDA and CDR2 SQIVND (reference sequence). The CDR3 is 13 residues long. The complete variable domain, with remaining parts taken from reference TRBV19 and TRBJ2-7, reads DGGITQSPKYLFRKEGQNVTLSCEQNLNHDAMYWYRQDPGQGLRLIYYSQIVNDFQKGDIAEGYSVSREKKESFPLTVTSAQKNPTAFYLCASSRDWAYEQYFGPGTRLTVT.

The V gene is TRBV29-1, the J gene TRBJ2-2; 7 bases agree with TRBD1. CDR1 and CDR2 from the germline V gene are SQVTM and ANQGSEA. V lost 5 bases, J lost 2 bases, and 5 bases stayed unmatched. CDR3 length: 14 residues. CDR3 in amino acids: CSVRTGANTGELFF. DNA for the CDR3: TGCAGCGTTAGGACAGGCGCTAACACCGGGGAGCTGTTTTTT.

The rearrangement joins TRBV9 to TRBJ2-6, with D maybe TRBD2 (7 bases). This CDR3 spans 21 amino acids. Trimming cost V 0 bases and J 0 bases, with 22 bases left between them. Looked up from germline, CDR1 is SGDLS and CDR2 is YYNGEE. CDR3 region: CASSVDIRGGTVGSGANVLTF. CDR3 nucleotide sequence: TGTGCCAGCAGCGTAGACATCAGGGGAGGGACGGTGGGCTCTGGGGCCAACGTCCTGACTTTC. The full variable domain, completed using reference TRBV9 and TRBJ2-6, is DSGVTQTPKHLITATGQRVTLRCSPRSGDLSVYWYQQSLDQGLQFLIQYYNGEERAKGNILERFSAQQFPDLHSELNLSSLELGDSALYFCASSVDIRGGTVGSGANVLTFGAGSRLTVL.

Here the CDR3 reads CASSVSAGGAGNTIYF. The CDR3 bases are TGTGCCAGCAGCGTGTCCGCGGGGGGAGCGGGAAACACCATATATTTT. The chain combines TRBV9 with TRBJ1-3, with TRBD1 as a possible D gene (5 bases). The V end was cut by 2 bases, the J end by 4 bases, with 16 bases between. There are 16 residues in the CDR3. Germline V gene data show CDR1 as SGDLS and CDR2 as YYNGEE.

The chain couples TRBV27 to TRBJ2-1, with 8 positions matching TRBD2. After removal of 5 bases from V and 0 bases from J, the junction contained 15 bases not matched to a gene. Germline values: CDR1 MNHEY, CDR2 SMNVEV (reference sequence). This CDR3 has 19 residues. CDR3 residues: CASSRLMRRGGSSYNEQFF. Written as DNA, the CDR3 is TGTGCCAGCAGTCGTCTTATGCGGCGCGGGGGGAGCTCCTACAATGAGCAGTTCTTC.

This chain uses TRBV11-2 with TRBJ1-2; 9 positions match TRBD1. The germline CDR1 and CDR2 sequences are SGHAT and FQNNGV. The junction had 6 bases not matched to a gene; V was cut back by 7 bases and J by 3 bases. The CDR3 runs 14 residues. CDR3 in DNA: TGTGCCAGCACACAGGGGGCGTTGGACTATGGCTACACCTTC. Translation gives CASTQGALDYGYTF.